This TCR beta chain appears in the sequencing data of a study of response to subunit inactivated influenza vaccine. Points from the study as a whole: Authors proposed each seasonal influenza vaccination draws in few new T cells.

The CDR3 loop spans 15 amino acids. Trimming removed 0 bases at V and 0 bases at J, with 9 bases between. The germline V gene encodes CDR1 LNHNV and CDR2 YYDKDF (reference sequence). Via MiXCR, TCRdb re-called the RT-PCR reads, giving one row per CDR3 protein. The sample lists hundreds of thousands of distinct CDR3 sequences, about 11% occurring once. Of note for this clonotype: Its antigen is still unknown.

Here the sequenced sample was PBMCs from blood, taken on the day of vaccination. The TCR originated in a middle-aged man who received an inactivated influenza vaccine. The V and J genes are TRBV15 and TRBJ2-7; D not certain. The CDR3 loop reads CATSRDLEHSYEQYF. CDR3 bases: TGTGCCACCAGCAGAGATTTGGAGCACTCCTACGAGCAGTACTTC.